This T cell receptor beta chain was found in a study of beta chain features in type 1 diabetes. The CDR3 loop spans 12 amino acids. Germline V gene lookup returns CDR1 ENHRY and CDR2 SYGVKD. J was trimmed by 3 bases and V by 6 bases; bases with no gene match: 0. The entirety of the isolated RNA underwent reverse transcription, so expressed TCRB transcripts were sequenced. Only in-frame clones appear in the TCRdb table, and some are missing; sequencing was by immunoSEQ multiplex PCR. The sample lists roughly 500,000 clones, approximately 10% occurring once. The sequenced sample consisted of naive CD4+ T cells from blood. The chain joins TRBV10-3 to TRBJ2-5, with TRBD1 identical over 8 bases. The receptor comes from a young woman in good health. CDR3 sequence (DNA): TGTGCCATCAGGGACAGGGAAGAGACCCAGTACTTC. The encoded protein is CAIRDREETQYF.